This T cell receptor (beta chain) stems from a study of identical twins. Only a few counts were recorded for this clonotype. Using its own MiXCR run on the 5' RACE reads, TCRdb lists one record per CDR3 protein. The sample holds around 570,000 distinct CDR3 sequences, roughly 9.5% seen once. These data also featured in a second study, about yellow fever vaccine responses in identical twins.

This TCR was recovered from a woman under 30 in good health. Sequencing used PBMCs.

The CDR3 DNA reads as TGTGCCAGCAGCTTATGGTCGGTAGCGGGGCATCCCCGTGATACGCAGTATTTT. The encoded protein is CASSLWSVAGHPRDTQYF. The J gene is TRBJ2-3, the V gene TRBV7-3; 8 bases are a match to TRBD2. Per germline, CDR1 SGHTA and CDR2 FQGTGA. V lost 2 bases and J lost 6; bases outside the gene matches: 16. The CDR3 covers 18 residues.